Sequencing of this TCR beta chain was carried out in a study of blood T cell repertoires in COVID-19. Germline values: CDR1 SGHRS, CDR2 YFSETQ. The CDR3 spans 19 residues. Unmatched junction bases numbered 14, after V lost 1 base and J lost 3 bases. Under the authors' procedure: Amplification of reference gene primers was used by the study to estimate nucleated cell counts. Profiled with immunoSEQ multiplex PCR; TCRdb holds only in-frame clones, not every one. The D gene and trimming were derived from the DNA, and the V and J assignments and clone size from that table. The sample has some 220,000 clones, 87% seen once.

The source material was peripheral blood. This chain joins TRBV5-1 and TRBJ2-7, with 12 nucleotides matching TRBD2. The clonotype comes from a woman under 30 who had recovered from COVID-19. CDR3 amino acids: CASSLYVTSGRRMVYEQYF. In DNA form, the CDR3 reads TGCGCCAGCAGCTTGTATGTGACTAGCGGGAGAAGAATGGTCTACGAGCAGTACTTC.